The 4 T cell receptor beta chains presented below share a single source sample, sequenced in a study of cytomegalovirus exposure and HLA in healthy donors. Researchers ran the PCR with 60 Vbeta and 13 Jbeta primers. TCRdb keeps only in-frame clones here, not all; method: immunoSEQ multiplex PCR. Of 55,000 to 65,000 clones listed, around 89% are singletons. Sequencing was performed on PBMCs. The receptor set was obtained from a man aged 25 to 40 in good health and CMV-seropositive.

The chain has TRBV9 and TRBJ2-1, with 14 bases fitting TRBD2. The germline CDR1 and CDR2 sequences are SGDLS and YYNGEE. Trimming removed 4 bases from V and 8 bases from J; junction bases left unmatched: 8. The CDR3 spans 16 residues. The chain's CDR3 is CASSPRTSGRSDEQFF. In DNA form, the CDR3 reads TGTGCCAGCAGCCCCAGGACTAGCGGGAGGTCGGATGAGCAGTTCTTC.

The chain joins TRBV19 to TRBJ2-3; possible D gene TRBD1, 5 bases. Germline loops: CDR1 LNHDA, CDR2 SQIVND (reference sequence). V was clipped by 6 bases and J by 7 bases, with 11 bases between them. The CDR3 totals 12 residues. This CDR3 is CASREGVNTQYF. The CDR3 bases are TGTGCCAGTAGGGAAGGGGTAAATACGCAGTATTTT.

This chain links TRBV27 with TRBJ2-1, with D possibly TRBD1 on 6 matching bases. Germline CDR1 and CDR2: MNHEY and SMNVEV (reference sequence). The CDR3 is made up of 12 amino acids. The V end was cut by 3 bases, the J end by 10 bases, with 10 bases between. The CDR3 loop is CASSFLGTEQFF. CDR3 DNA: TGTGCCAGCAGTTTCTTGGGGACAGAGCAGTTCTTC.

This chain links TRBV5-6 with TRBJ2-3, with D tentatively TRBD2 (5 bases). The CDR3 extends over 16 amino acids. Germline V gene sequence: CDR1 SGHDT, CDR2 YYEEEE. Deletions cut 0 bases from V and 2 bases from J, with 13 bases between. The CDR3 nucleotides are TGTGCCAGCAGCTTGGCCCCCGGGGAACCCACAGATACGCAGTATTTT. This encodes CASSLAPGEPTDTQYF.